This T cell receptor beta chain was observed in a study of cytotoxic CD8 clonotypes in ibrutinib-treated CLL. For the study at large: IGHV unmutated 17; relapsed/refractory fewer than 13; treatment-naive around 14. Partial responders around 24, complete 2; approximately 12 progressed and roughly 15 stayed in remission by median 68 months.

Germline lookup yields CDR1 SGHRS and CDR2 YFSETQ. The CDR3 extends over 16 amino acids. V shed 1 base, J shed 10 bases, and the junction held 9 bases outside the gene matches. General study findings and limits: Shared public clonotypes were rare, and on treatment they either got smaller or stayed the same. Progressing patients had sampling times that differed from those of sustained-remission patients.

Details on this clone: The antigen is not known.

Here immunoSEQ multiplex PCR was the method, and the copy in TCRdb shows in-frame clones only, minus some. This sample yields about 330,000 clones, of which 67% are seen a single time; roughly 6% belongs to the top ten. This material consisted of PBMCs, taken after 36 months of ibrutinib treatment. The chain combines TRBV5-1 with TRBJ1-6, with TRBD1 identical over 9 bases. The TCR originated in a human donor with chronic lymphocytic leukemia. CDR3 sequence (DNA): TGCGCCAGCAGCTTGAAGGGAGGACAGGGGAACTCACCCCTCCACTTT. It is translated as CASSLKGGQGNSPLHF. Complete variable domain (other parts from reference TRBV5-1 and TRBJ1-6): KAGVTQTPRYLIKTRGQQVTLSCSPISGHRSVSWYQQTPGQGLQFLFEYFSETQRNKGNFPGRFSGRQFSNSRSEMNVSTLELGDSALYLCASSLKGGQGNSPLHFGNGTRLTVT.